Included here is one T cell receptor (beta chain) sequence, with context. Antigen specificity is unknown. The data belong to a study of CD8 T cells in ankylosing spondylitis. Study outcomes and limitations: Within matched ankylosing spondylitis synovial fluid, disease-linked clones were reportedly significantly enriched. Disease-linked clones bore a CD8+ phenotype and were relatively rare in peripheral blood. About 8 highly homologous variants made up a TCR beta motif, and this motif appeared characteristic of ankylosing spondylitis blood.

The CDR3 sequence is 15 residues long. V lost 6 bases to trimming and J lost 1 base; unmatched junction nucleotides: 4. From germline, CDR1 is SGDLS and CDR2 YYNGEE. Each TCR beta library was made by quantitative 5'-RACE that incorporated molecular barcodes. TCRdb re-called the 5' RACE reads through MiXCR, storing one row per CDR3 protein. The sample has 150,000 to 250,000 distinct CDR3 sequences, over 10% seen once; the top ten hold more than 15%. The J gene is TRBJ2-5, the V gene TRBV9; TRBD2 agrees at 12 bases. This TCR was recovered from a male donor with ankylosing spondylitis or in good health (not recorded which). Sequenced sample: blood, either unsorted or a sorted T cell fraction (not recorded which). CDR3 amino acids: CASTTSGGPQETQYF. CDR3 nucleotide sequence: TGTGCCAGCACAACTAGCGGGGGGCCCCAAGAGACCCAGTACTTC.